The 17 T cell receptor beta chains listed next were all sequenced from one sample in a study of T cell clonality in common variable immunodeficiency. Study results and limitations: Reportedly, TCR beta sequences from common variable immunodeficiency showed fewer deletions and N-nucleotide insertions.

Libraries were prepared by immunoSEQ multiplex PCR; TCRdb keeps only in-frame clonotypes and omits some of them. There are 25,000 to 35,000 clones in the sample, none observed a single time. These TCRs' antigens remain unknown. The sample was peripheral blood mononuclear cells. These receptor sequences come from a human donor with common variable immunodeficiency.

This clone was observed a few times. The CDR3 end is not reached by the read, which stops 3 residues before it; the germline J gene fills it in. This chain joins TRBV7-2 and TRBJ1-3; unclear D gene. V shed 8 bases and J shed 2 bases, with 13 bases lying between them. This CDR3 is built from 14 residues. The germline V gene encodes CDR1 SGHTA and CDR2 FQGNSA. Here the CDR3 reads CASADRVAGNTIYF. CDR3 bases read: TGTGCCAGCGCCGACCGGGTTGCTGGAAACACC.

This clone appeared many times. Read coverage stops 3 residues before the CDR3 terminus; the germline J gene supplies the remainder. V usage is TRBV20-1 and J usage is TRBJ1-1; the D is unclear. Germline assignment: CDR1 DFQATT and CDR2 SNEGSKA (reference sequence). This CDR3 has 12 amino acids. The V end lost 3 bases, the J end lost 3 bases, and 8 bases lay between the germline ends. CDR3 DNA (partial): TGCAGTGCTAGCGGCGGAGACACTGAA. Translated, it gives CSASGGDTE. The full CDR3 protein is CSASGGDTEAFF.

This clone was observed a few times. Coverage ceases 3 residues before the CDR3 finishes, and the germline J gene fills in the end. Other DNA sequences of this sample code for an identical CDR3. This sequence joins TRBV30 and TRBJ2-7, with TRBD1 matching 9 bases. The CDR3 is 14 amino acids. From germline, CDR1 is GTSNPN and CDR2 SVGIG (reference sequence). The J segment lost 4 bases and the V segment lost 3 bases, leaving 7 bases of the junction unmatched. The CDR3 DNA, read in part, is TGTGCCTGGAGCCTATTACAGGGGGCTTACGAG. It is translated as CAWSLLQGAYE. The entire CDR3 reads CAWSLLQGAYEQYF.

This clone came up many times. The read falls 3 residues short of the CDR3 end, and the missing part is taken from the germline J gene. This chain connects TRBV2 to TRBJ1-4, with 10 bases lining up with TRBD1. The CDR3 runs 14 residues. From germline, CDR1 is SNHLY and CDR2 FYNNEI. V shed 5 bases and J 8 bases; nucleotides not matched to a gene: 5. Here the CDR3 reads CASSFDRGHEKLFF. The CDR3 DNA, read in part, is TGTGCCAGCAGTTTTGACAGGGGGCACGAAAAA.

This clone was seen many times. The sequenced fragment ends 3 residues before the CDR3 boundary, so the rest is inferred from the germline J gene. The chain combines TRBV12-3 or TRBV12-4 with TRBJ2-3, with a weak D call TRBD2 (6 bases). Trimming took 5 bases from V and 6 from J, leaving 9 bases between them. This CDR3 comprises 12 residues. The covered CDR3 bases are TGTGCCAGCAGTACTAGCCTGGATACG. This translates into CASSTSLDT. In full, the CDR3 reads CASSTSLDTQYF.

A word on this clone: The read falls 3 residues short of the CDR3 end, and the missing part is taken from the germline J gene. V and J are TRBV19 and TRBJ2-7, with TRBD2 matching 10 bases. With V trimmed by 5 bases and J by 2 bases, 6 bases remained unmatched. Germline V gene data show CDR1 as LNHDA and CDR2 as SQIVND (reference sequence). CDR3 length equals 15 residues. CDR3 DNA, as far as it was read: TGTGCCAGTAGTCCTAGCGGGAGTACCCCCTACGAG. It is translated as CASSPSGSTPYE. The whole CDR3 sequence is CASSPSGSTPYEQYF.

This clone was detected many times. The observed sequence ends 3 residues before the CDR3 terminus, with the missing tail filled in from the germline J gene. V gene TRBV6-1 combines with J gene TRBJ2-3; the D is unclear. There are 13 residues in the CDR3. Deletions cut 4 bases from V and 4 bases from J, with 9 bases between. In germline, CDR1 is MNHNS, CDR2 SASEGT. CDR3 DNA, as far as it was read: TGTGCCAGCAGTGTCGAGCTGCCAGATACG. Protein product: CASSVELPDT. The full CDR3 protein reads CASSVELPDTQYF.

This clone appeared many times. The read falls 3 residues short of the CDR3 end, and the missing part is taken from the germline J gene. J is TRBJ2-5 and V is TRBV2; 10 nucleotides match TRBD2. Trimming at V came to 6 bases and at J to 2 bases, leaving 9 bases not matched to a gene. The CDR3 has 16 amino acids. CDR1 is SNHLY and CDR2 is FYNNEI in the germline V gene. Here the CDR3 reads CASSAGTSALQETQYF. The part of the CDR3 DNA that was read is TGTGCCAGCAGCGCCGGGACTAGCGCATTGCAAGAGACC.

This clone was seen repeatedly, ten times or more. The missing CDR3 end, 3 residues past where the read stops, is filled in from the germline J gene. J is TRBJ1-1 and V is TRBV6-2 or TRBV6-3; D gene uncertain. Germline V gives CDR1 MNHEY, CDR2 SVGEGT. Trimming removed 3 bases from V and 0 bases from J, with 8 bases in between. The CDR3 length is 14 residues. CDR3 in amino acids: CASSYPNMNTEAFF. CDR3 DNA (partial): TGTGCCAGCAGTTATCCGAACATGAACACTGAA.

There are many counts of this clone. The CDR3 extends 3 residues past the end of the read, so its final part is completed from the germline J gene. The chain couples TRBV29-1 to TRBJ2-7; 13 bases align to TRBD2. Trimming at V came to 1 base and at J to 2 bases, leaving 5 bases not matched to a gene. Per the germline V gene, CDR1 is SQVTM and CDR2 is ANQGSEA. CDR3 length: 16 amino acids. CDR3 DNA, as far as it was read: TGCAGCGTTGAAGGGGGACTAGCGGGGAGTCCCTACGAG. Protein product: CSVEGGLAGSPYE. From start to end, the CDR3 is CSVEGGLAGSPYEQYF.

This clone was seen at least ten times. The CDR3 goes on 3 residues after the read ends, and that part is filled in from the germline J gene. The chain uses TRBV28 and TRBJ2-7, with D unresolved. V was pared by 6 bases and J by 4 bases, with 10 bases between. The CDR3 covers 12 residues. Germline V lookup: CDR1 MDHEN, CDR2 SYDVKM. CDR3 in amino acids: CASRSQIYEQYF. The DNA read from the CDR3 is TGTGCCAGCAGATCACAGATTTACGAG.

The table lists this clone with many counts. The read comes to an end 3 residues before the CDR3 does, leaving the germline J gene to fill in the end. The chain joins TRBV5-5 to TRBJ1-2, with D perhaps matching TRBD1 (5 bases). Germline-derived CDR1 and CDR2 are SGHKS and YYEKEE (reference sequence). V was pared by 0 bases and J by 2 bases, with 8 bases between. The CDR3 extends over 14 amino acids. The CDR3 DNA, read in part, is TGTGCCAGCAGCTTGGCCGCAGGGAACTATGGC. It specifies CASSLAAGNYG. The whole CDR3 region reads CASSLAAGNYGYTF.

This clone occurred many times. Incomplete CDR3 DNA: TGCAGTGCCACTAGCGGGAGCTCCTACGAG. It specifies CSATSGSSYE. The full CDR3 is CSATSGSSYEQYF. The J gene is TRBJ2-7, the V gene TRBV20-1; 11 bases agree with TRBD2. Sequencing ends 3 residues short of the CDR3 end; the germline J gene provides the rest. The length of the CDR3 is 13 residues. The germline CDR1 and CDR2 sequences are DFQATT and SNEGSKA (reference sequence). V lost 6 bases and J lost 0; bases outside the gene matches: 1.

This clone showed up many times. The read gets to within 3 residues of the CDR3 end, and the germline J gene fills in the rest. The gene calls are TRBV6-2 or TRBV6-3 and TRBJ2-1; 10 nucleotides align to TRBD2. The trim removed 6 bases at V and 9 bases at J, leaving 5 bases unmatched. The CDR3 totals 13 residues. Per the germline V gene, CDR1 is MNHEY and CDR2 is SVGEGT. The CDR3 protein is CASRVAGGFEQFF. The part of the CDR3 DNA that was read is TGTGCCAGCAGGGTAGCGGGAGGTTTTGAG.

To note about this clone: The CDR3 end is not reached by the read, which stops 3 residues before it; the germline J gene fills it in. The chain joins TRBV7-2 to TRBJ2-5; D uncertain. This CDR3 contains 13 residues. Germline CDR1 SGHTA, CDR2 FQGNSA. The V gene lost 0 bases and the J gene lost 5 bases, with 7 bases spanning the gap. CDR3 in amino acids: CASSLAQGETQYF. CDR3 DNA, as far as it was read: TGTGCCAGCAGCTTAGCGCAAGGGGAGACC.

This clone was seen repeatedly, ten times or more. The read comes to an end 3 residues before the CDR3 does, leaving the germline J gene to fill in the end. This chain joins TRBV5-1 and TRBJ2-7; a weak D match, TRBD1 (6 bases). The CDR3 length is 15 residues. Per the germline V gene, CDR1 is SGHRS and CDR2 is YFSETQ. Deletions cut 1 base from V and 2 bases from J, with 13 bases between. The part of the CDR3 DNA that was read is TGCGCCAGCAGCTTGCATTGGGACACCACCTACGAG. Its translation: CASSLHWDTTYE. The whole CDR3 is CASSLHWDTTYEQYF.

This clone was counted many times. The CDR3 is cut off 3 residues early in the read; its end comes from the germline J gene. The chain recombines TRBV7-2 with TRBJ1-5; tentative D call: TRBD1 (6 bases). Trimming removed 3 bases from V and 7 bases from J, with 13 bases in between. CDR3 length equals 14 residues. Germline V CDR1 and CDR2: SGHTA, FQGNSA. CDR3: CASSFQGRWQPQHF. The part of the CDR3 DNA that was read is TGTGCCAGCAGCTTTCAGGGGCGTTGGCAGCCC.